This T cell receptor (beta chain) was sequenced during a study of CD8+ T cells in alopecia areata listed by TCRdb under 2018. Looking at the study overall: The treated patients took part in an open-label pilot trial in which moderate-to-severe alopecia areata was treated with oral tofacitinib at 5 to 10 mg twice daily. The SALT score, which quantifies the percentage of affected scalp surface area, was used to measure disease severity in treated patients. RNA came from the PAXgene miRNA kit for fixed scalp, the miRNeasy kit for PBMCs, and the RNeasy kit for mouse skin. Clonality in the scalp was compared among normal scalp (n=4), patchy alopecia areata scalp (n=8), and alopecia totalis/universalis scalp (n=8). Tofacitinib was administered for 6 to 18 months, and 6 months of follow-up off drug were then conducted to assess delayed response and recurrence. In humans, TCRbeta sequencing was performed on scalp tissue and on sorted CD4+ and CD8+ peripheral blood T cells from healthy controls and from patients with patchy or totalis/universalis alopecia areata. The study used high-throughput TCRbeta sequencing to examine T cell clonal expansion in alopecia areata, in both the C3H/HeJ mouse model and human patients. TCRbeta CDR3 regions were amplified by immunoSEQ multiplex PCR using 35 Vbeta forward and 13 Jbeta reverse primers. Biopsies were taken from tofacitinib-treated patients at baseline and at 4 and 24 weeks of treatment, and a later scalp biopsy was taken in several of the tofacitinib-treated patients. Findings and caveats that apply to the study as a whole: Scalp clonality and the number of expanded CD8+ clones among the top 100 scalp clones were significantly decreased by tofacitinib. The treated cohort was small, with a single nonresponder, so links between baseline CD8+ expansion and response need larger studies. Unlike mouse skin, where gammadelta T cells dominate, normal human skin contains resident alphabeta T cells that get sequenced too, which complicates analysis of the scalp TCR repertoire. TCR sequences shared between patients were less clear than in mice, possibly partly because of HLA diversity in the patient population. During tofacitinib treatment, many expanded lesional clones stuck around in both scalp and blood, and this persistence may partly explain why relapse happens after treatment is stopped. Compared with normal scalp, lesional scalp, particularly in alopecia totalis/universalis, had higher clonality and more expanded CD8+ clones, which suggests antigenic drive.

To note about this clone: The clone's antigen remains unknown. Base qualities are not provided; no much larger clone lies one nucleotide away.

The time point tag for this specimen amounts to: around 4 weeks on oral tofacitinib. What the treatment or condition label conveys for this sample: oral pan-JAK inhibitor, 5-10 mg twice daily. Lesional scalp punch biopsies and peripheral blood were collected from alopecia areata patients. PBMCs were isolated by density centrifugation and stained for CD3, CD4 and CD8, and CD4+ and CD8+ T cells were sorted on a FACSAria. The library was built by means of the immunoSEQ multiplex PCR assay. For TCR sequencing, RNA was extracted from every sample and reverse transcribed into cDNA to serve as template. SuperScript III was used to make first-strand cDNA, primed with a 2:1 mix of oligo-dT and random hexamers. A synthetic immune receptor repertoire was used to measure amplification bias, and any remaining bias was corrected computationally. For the original study's pipeline: Raw reads were preprocessed to remove errors, and CDR3 was defined according to IMGT conventions as the region from the conserved cysteine to phenylalanine. To get clonality, Shannon entropy was normalized by log2 of the number of productive unique TCRs and the result was subtracted from 1. Whether each scalp clone was CD4 or CD8 was inferred by checking scalp TCRbeta sequences against the CD4 and CD8 repertoires from sorted blood. What TCRdb holds here is the immuneACCESS table cut down to in-frame rearrangements. Part of the clones is not present; checked against another copy, under half of the missing clones reflect an unresolved V gene, and the others are unexplained. That table furnishes V, J and clone size, whereas the DNA furnished D and trimming. The sample yields more than 95,000 clones; 60% to 65% were counted once. The biggest ten clones account for under 7.5% of the sample.

Deletion took 5 bases off V and 1 base off J, with a span of 10 bases between the germline ends. Reading the germline V gene gives CDR1 MGHDK and CDR2 SYGVNS. From cysteine to phenylalanine, the CDR3 is 14 amino acids long. The retained sequence is limited to the CDR3, 42 bases, with the frame set at the first base. The specimen was CD4+ T cells sorted from blood, collected at week 4, from a patient treated with tofacitinib. The chain is encoded by TRBV25-1 joined to TRBJ2-3; the D gene may be TRBD1 or TRBD2, since each aligns over 6 bases. The TCR was taken from a human donor with alopecia areata. The nucleotide sequence reads as follows: TGTGCCAGCAGTAAGAGGGGGGGCACAGATACGCAGTATTTT. It encodes CASSKRGGTDTQYF.